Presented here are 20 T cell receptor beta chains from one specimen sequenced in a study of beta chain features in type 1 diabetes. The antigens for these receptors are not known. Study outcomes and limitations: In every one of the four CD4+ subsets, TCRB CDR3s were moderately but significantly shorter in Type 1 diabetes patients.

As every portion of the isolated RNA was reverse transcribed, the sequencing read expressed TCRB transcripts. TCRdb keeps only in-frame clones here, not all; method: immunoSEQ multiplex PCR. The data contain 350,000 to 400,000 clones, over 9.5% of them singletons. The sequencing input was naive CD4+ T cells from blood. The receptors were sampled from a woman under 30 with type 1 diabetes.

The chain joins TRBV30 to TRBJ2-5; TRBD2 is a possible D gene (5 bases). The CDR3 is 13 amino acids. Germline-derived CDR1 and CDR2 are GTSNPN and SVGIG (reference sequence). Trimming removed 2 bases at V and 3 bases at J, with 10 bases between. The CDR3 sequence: CAWSSRGKETQYF. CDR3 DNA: TGTGCCTGGAGTTCCCGGGGTAAAGAGACCCAGTACTTC. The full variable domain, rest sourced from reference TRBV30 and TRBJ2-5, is SQTIHQWPATLVQPVGSPLSLECTVEGTSNPNLYWYRQAAGRGLQLLFYSVGIGQISSEVPQNLSASRPQDRQFILSSKKLLLSDSGFYLCAWSSRGKETQYFGPGTRLLVL.

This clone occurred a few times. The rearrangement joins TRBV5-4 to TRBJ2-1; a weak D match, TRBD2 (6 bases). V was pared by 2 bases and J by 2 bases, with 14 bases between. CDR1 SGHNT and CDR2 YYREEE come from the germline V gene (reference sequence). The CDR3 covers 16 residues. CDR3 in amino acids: CASSFGQGGPYNEQFF. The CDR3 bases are TGTGCCAGCAGCTTCGGGCAGGGAGGACCCTACAATGAGCAGTTCTTC.

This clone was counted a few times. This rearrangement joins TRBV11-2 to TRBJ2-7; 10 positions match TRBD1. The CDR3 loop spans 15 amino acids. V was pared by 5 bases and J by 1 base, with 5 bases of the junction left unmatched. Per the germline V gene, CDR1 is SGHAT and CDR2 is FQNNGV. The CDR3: CASSAPGQGSYEQYF. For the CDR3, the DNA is TGTGCCAGCAGCGCCCCGGGACAGGGGTCCTACGAGCAGTACTTC.

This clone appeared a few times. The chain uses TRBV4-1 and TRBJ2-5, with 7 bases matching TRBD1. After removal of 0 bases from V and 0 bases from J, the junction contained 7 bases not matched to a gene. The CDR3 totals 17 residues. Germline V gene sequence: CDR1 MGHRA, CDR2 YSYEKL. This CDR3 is CASSQDPTGLYQETQYF. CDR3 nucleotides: TGCGCCAGCAGCCAAGATCCGACAGGGCTGTACCAAGAGACCCAGTACTTC.

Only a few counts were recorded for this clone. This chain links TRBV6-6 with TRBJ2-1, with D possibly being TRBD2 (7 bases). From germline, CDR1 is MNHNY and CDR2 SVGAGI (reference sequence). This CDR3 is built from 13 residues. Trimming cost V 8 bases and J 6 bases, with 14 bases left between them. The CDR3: CASYGGPPNEQFF. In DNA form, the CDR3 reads TGTGCCAGCTACGGGGGGCCCCCCAATGAGCAGTTCTTC.

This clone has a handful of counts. The CDR3: CASSLRSGRALGTQYF. The CDR3 region has the DNA TGTGCCAGCAGCTTGCGTAGCGGGAGGGCCCTTGGGACCCAGTACTTC. This chain links TRBV5-4 with TRBJ2-5, with 11 bases matching TRBD2. The germline gives CDR1 SGHNT, CDR2 YYREEE (reference sequence). Trimming at V came to 1 base and at J to 7 bases, leaving 9 bases not matched to a gene. The CDR3 runs 16 residues.

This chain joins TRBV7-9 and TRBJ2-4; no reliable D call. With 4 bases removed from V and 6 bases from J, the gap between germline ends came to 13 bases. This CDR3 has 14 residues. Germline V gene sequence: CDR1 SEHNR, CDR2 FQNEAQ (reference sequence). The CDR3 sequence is CASSSLVGSNIQYF. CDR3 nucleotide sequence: TGTGCCAGCAGCTCCCTAGTTGGGTCAAACATTCAGTACTTC.

DNA of the CDR3: TGTGCCAGCAGCCCGGAGGGGACAGGGTCGGGCTACGAGCAGTACTTC. This codes for CASSPEGTGSGYEQYF. The V call is TRBV7-2, the J call TRBJ2-7; 9 bases map to TRBD1. V dropped 5 bases and J dropped 3; count of bases not matched to a gene: 11. Germline V lookup: CDR1 SGHTA, CDR2 FQGNSA. The CDR3 totals 16 residues.

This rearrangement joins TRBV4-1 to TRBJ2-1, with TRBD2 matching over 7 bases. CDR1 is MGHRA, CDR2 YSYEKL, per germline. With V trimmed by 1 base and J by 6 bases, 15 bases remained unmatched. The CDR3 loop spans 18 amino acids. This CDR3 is CASSQGPTGGRSRNEQFF. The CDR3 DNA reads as TGCGCCAGCAGCCAAGGCCCGACTGGCGGGAGATCTCGCAATGAGCAGTTCTTC.

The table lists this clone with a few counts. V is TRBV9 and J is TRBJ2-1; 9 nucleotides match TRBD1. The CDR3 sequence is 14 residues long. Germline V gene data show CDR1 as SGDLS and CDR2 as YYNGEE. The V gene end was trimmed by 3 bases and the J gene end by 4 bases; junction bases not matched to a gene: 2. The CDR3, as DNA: TGTGCCAGCAGCGGGGGACAGGGTTACAATGAGCAGTTCTTC. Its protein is CASSGGQGYNEQFF. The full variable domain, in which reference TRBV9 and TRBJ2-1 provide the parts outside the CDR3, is DSGVTQTPKHLITATGQRVTLRCSPRSGDLSVYWYQQSLDQGLQFLIQYYNGEERAKGNILERFSAQQFPDLHSELNLSSLELGDSALYFCASSGGQGYNEQFFGPGTRLTVL.

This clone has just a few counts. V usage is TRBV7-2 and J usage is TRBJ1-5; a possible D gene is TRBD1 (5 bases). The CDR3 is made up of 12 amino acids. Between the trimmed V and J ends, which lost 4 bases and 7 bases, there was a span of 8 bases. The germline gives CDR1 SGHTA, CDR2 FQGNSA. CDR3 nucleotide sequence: TGTGCCAGCAGCTATACAGGACAGCCCCAGCATTTT. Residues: CASSYTGQPQHF.

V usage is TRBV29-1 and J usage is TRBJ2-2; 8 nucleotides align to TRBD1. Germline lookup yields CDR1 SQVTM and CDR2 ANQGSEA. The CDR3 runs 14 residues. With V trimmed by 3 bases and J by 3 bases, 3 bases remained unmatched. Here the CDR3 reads CSVDKDRDTGELFF. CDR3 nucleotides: TGCAGCGTTGATAAGGACAGGGACACCGGGGAGCTGTTTTTT.

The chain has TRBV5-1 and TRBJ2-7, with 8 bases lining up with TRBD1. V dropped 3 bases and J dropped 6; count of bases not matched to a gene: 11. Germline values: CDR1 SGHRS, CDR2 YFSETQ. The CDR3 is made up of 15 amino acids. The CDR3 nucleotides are TGCGCCAGCAGCTCACTCGGACAGGGCTCGGGCGAGCAGTACTTC. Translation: CASSSLGQGSGEQYF.

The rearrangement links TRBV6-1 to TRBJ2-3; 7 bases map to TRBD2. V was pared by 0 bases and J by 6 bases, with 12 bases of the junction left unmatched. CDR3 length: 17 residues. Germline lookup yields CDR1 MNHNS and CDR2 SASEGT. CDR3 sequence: CASSEAPGGGSRDTQYF. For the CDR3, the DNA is TGTGCCAGCAGTGAAGCCCCGGGCGGGGGATCCAGGGATACGCAGTATTTT.

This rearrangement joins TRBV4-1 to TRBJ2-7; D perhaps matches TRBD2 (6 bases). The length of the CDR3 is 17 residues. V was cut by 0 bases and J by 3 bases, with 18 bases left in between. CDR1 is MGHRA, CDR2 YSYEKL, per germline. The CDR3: CASSQEGKTGLHYEQYF. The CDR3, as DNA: TGCGCCAGCAGCCAAGAAGGGAAGACGGGACTTCACTACGAGCAGTACTTC.

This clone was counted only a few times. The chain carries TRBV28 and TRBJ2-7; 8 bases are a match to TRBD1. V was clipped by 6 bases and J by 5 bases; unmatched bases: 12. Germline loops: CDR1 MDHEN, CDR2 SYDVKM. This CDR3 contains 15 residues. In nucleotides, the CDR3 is TGTGCCAGCAGCCAACCGGACAGGGCGGTCCACGAGCAGTACTTC. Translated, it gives CASSQPDRAVHEQYF.

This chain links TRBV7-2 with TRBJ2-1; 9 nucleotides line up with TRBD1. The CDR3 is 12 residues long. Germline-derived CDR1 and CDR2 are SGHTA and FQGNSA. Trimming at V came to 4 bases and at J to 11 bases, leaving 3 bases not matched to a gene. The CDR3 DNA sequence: TGTGCCAGCAGCTCGGACAGGGGCAAGCAGTTCTTC. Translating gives CASSSDRGKQFF. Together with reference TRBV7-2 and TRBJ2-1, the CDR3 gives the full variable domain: GAGVSQSPSNKVTEKGKDVELRCDPISGHTALYWYRQSLGQGLEFLIYFQGNSAPDKSGLPSDRFSAERTGGSVSTLTIQRTQQEDSAVYLCASSSDRGKQFFGPGTRLTVL.

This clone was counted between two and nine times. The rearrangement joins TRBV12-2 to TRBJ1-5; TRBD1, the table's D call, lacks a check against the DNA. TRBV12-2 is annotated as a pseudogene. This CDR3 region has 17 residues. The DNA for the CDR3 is TGTGCAAGTCGCTTAAGGCACCAGGCTCATAGCAATCAGCCCCAGCATTTT. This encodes CASRLRHQAHSNQPQHF.

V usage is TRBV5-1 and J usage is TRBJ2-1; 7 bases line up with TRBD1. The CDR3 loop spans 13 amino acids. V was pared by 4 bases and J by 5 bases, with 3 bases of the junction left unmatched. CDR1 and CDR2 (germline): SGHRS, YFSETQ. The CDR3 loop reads CASSTDRHNEQFF. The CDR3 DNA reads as TGCGCCAGCAGCACGGACAGGCACAATGAGCAGTTCTTC.

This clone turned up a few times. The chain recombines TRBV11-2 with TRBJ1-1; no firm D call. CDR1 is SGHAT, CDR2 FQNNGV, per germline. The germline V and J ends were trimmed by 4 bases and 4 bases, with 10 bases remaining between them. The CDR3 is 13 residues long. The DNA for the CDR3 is TGTGCCAGCAGCTCCTTTTTCGGCACTGAAGCTTTCTTT. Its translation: CASSSFFGTEAFF.